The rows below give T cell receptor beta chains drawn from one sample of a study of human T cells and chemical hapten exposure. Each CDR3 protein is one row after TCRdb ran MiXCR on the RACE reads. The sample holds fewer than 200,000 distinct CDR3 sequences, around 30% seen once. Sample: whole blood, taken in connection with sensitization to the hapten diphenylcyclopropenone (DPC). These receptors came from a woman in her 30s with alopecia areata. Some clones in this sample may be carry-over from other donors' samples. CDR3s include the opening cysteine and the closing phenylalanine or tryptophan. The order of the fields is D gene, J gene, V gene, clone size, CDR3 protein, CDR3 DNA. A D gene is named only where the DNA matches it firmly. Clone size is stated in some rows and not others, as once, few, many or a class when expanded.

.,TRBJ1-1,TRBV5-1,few,CASSLPYTDKAGRMNTEAFF,TGCGCCAGCAGCTTGCCGTACACAGATAAAGCGGGACGGATGAACACTGAAGCTTTCTTT
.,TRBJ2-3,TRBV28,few,CASSGGPRTQYF,TGTGCCAGCAGCGGTGGACCTAGGACGCAGTATTTT
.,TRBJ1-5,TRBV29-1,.,CSVRQTSNQPQHF,TGCAGCGTTCGACAGACCAGCAATCAGCCCCAGCATTTT
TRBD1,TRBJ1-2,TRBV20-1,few,CSAPGTVNYGYTF,TGCAGTGCTCCCGGGACAGTTAACTATGGCTACACCTTC
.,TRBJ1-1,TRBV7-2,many,CASNLEGSVPEAFF,TGTGCCAGCAACTTAGAGGGGTCCGTGCCTGAAGCTTTCTTT
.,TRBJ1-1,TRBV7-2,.,CASSSIAGSEAFF,TGTGCCAGCAGCTCAATCGCGGGGTCTGAAGCTTTCTTT
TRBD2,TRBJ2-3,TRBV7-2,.,CASSLGLAPDTQYF,TGTGCCAGCAGCTTGGGACTAGCGCCAGATACGCAGTATTTT
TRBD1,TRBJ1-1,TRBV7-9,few,CASSSDRDGTEAFF,TGTGCCAGCAGCTCAGACAGGGATGGCACTGAAGCTTTCTTT
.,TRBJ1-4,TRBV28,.,CASSLGPGQGGKLFF,TGTGCCAGCAGTTTAGGCCCCGGGCAGGGTGGGAAACTGTTTTTT
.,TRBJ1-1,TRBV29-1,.,CSVDRNLNTEAFF,TGCAGCGTTGACCGCAACCTGAACACTGAAGCTTTCTTT
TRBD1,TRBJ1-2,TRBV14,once,CASRGQGDGYTF,TGTGCCAGCAGGGGACAGGGTGATGGCTACACCTTC
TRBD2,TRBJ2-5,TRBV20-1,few,CSAATRLAGEETQYF,TGCAGTGCCGCGACCCGACTAGCGGGGGAAGAGACCCAGTACTTC
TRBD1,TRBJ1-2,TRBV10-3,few,CAIGKQGNYGYTF,TGTGCCATCGGCAAACAGGGGAACTATGGCTACACCTTC
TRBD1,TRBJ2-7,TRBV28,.,CASSNRDRTYEQYF,TGTGCCAGCAGCAACCGGGACAGGACCTACGAGCAGTACTTC
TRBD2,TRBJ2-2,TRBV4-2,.,CASSPGLAAGELFF,TGTGCCAGCAGCCCGGGACTAGCGGCCGGGGAGCTGTTTTTT
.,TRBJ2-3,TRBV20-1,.,CSLVLTAGDTQYF,TGCAGTCTAGTACTGACAGCGGGAGATACGCAGTATTTT
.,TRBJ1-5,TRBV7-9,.,CAWGAAGSNQPQHF,TGTGCCTGGGGAGCGGCGGGGAGCAATCAGCCCCAGCATTTT
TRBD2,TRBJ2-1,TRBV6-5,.,CATTSGVNEQFF,TGTGCCACCACTAGCGGGGTAAATGAGCAGTTCTTC
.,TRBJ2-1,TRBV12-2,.,CASRPSARKSEDEQFF,TGTGCAAGTCGCCCTAGCGCGAGAAAGAGTGAGGATGAGCAGTTCTTC
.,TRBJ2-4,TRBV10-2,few,CASAPRNFPQGGNIQYF,TGCGCCAGCGCCCCGAGAAACTTTCCCCAGGGAGGAAACATTCAGTACTTC
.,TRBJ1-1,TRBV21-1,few,CASSKVEPNTEAFF,TGTGCCAGCAGCAAAGTCGAACCTAACACTGAAGCTTTCTTT
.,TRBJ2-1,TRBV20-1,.,CSASASYNEQFF,TGCAGTGCTAGTGCCTCGTACAATGAGCAGTTCTTC
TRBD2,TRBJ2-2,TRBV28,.,CASSQTSVAGELFF,TGTGCCAGCAGCCAGACTAGCGTGGCCGGGGAGCTGTTTTTT
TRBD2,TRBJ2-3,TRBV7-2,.,CASSLMRGGQDTQYF,TGTGCCAGCAGCTTAATGCGGGGGGGCCAAGATACGCAGTATTTT
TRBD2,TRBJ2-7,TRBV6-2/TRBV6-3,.,CASSYGTSGRSREQYF,TGTGCCAGCAGTTACGGCACTAGCGGGAGATCGAGGGAGCAGTACTTC
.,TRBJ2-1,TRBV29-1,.,CSVRINEQFF,TGCAGCGTCAGGATTAATGAGCAGTTCTTC
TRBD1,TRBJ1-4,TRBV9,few,CASSAPLTGMREKLFF,TGTGCCAGCAGCGCGCCCCTGACAGGGATGCGAGAAAAACTGTTTTTT
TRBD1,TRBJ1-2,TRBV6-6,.,CASSTDRDSNYGYTF,TGTGCCAGCAGTACCGACAGGGACTCTAACTATGGCTACACCTTC
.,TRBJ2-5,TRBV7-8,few,CASSLLRGFQETQYF,TGTGCCAGCAGCCTCCTGCGTGGCTTCCAAGAGACCCAGTACTTC
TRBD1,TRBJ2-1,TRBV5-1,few,CASSTGTGFNFVF,TGCGCCAGCAGCACAGGGACAGGGTTTAATTTTGTCTTC
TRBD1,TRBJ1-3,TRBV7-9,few,CASSLPTDRRGVSGNTIYF,TGTGCCAGCAGCTTACCGACGGACAGGAGGGGCGTCTCTGGAAACACCATATATTTT
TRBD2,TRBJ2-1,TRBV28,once,CASSGDLAATYNEQFF,TGTGCCAGCAGTGGCGATCTAGCGGCAACTTACAATGAGCAGTTCTTC
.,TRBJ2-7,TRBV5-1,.,CASSAIQGPLTYEQYF,TGCGCCAGCAGCGCTATACAGGGACCCCTCACCTACGAGCAGTACTTC
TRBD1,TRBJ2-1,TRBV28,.,CASTPGGAYNEQFF,TGTGCCAGCACCCCAGGGGGAGCCTACAATGAGCAGTTCTTC
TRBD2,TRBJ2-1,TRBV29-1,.,CSVATSGSDANEQFF,TGCAGCGTTGCGACTAGCGGGAGTGACGCGAATGAGCAGTTCTTC
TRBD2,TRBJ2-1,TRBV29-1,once,CSARGGQLRTSDYNEQFF,TGCAGCGCGAGAGGGGGGCAGCTGAGGACTAGCGACTACAATGAGCAGTTCTTC
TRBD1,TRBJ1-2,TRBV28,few,CASSLSDRGYGYTF,TGTGCCAGCAGTTTATCGGACAGGGGGTATGGCTACACCTTC
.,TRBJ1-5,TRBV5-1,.,CASSLSGGDLAQHF,TGCGCCAGCAGCTTGAGTGGGGGGGACTTGGCCCAGCATTTT
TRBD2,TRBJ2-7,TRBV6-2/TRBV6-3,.,CASTLAGAGEQYF,TGTGCCAGCACCCTAGCGGGAGCGGGTGAGCAGTACTTC
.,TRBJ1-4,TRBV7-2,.,CASSSGRSATNEKLFF,TGTGCCAGCAGCTCAGGGCGTTCCGCAACTAATGAAAAACTGTTTTTT
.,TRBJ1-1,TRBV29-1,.,CSVALQGEGTFF,TGCAGCGTTGCTTTGCAGGGTGAAGGGACTTTCTTT
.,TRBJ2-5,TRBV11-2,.,CASSPSFQGGTQYF,TGTGCCAGCAGCCCGAGTTTCCAGGGGGGGACCCAGTACTTC
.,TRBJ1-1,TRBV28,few,CASSLDSDGGDTEAFF,TGTGCCAGCAGTTTAGACTCGGACGGGGGGGACACTGAAGCTTTCTTT
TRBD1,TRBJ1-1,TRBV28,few,CASSSPGQASLEAFF,TGTGCCAGCAGTTCCCCGGGACAGGCGTCCCTGGAAGCTTTCTTT
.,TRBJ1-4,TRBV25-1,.,CASSELLRGKLFF,TGTGCCAGCAGTGAATTACTCCGCGGAAAACTGTTTTTT
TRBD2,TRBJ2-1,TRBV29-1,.,CSVEGLAGVIDEQFF,TGCAGCGTCGAAGGACTAGCGGGAGTTATCGATGAGCAGTTCTTC
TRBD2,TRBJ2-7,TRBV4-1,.,CASSTSGPVGYEQYF,TGCGCCAGCAGCACTAGCGGCCCTGTCGGCTACGAGCAGTACTTC
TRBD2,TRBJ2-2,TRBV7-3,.,CASSRTSGSGGELFF,TGTGCCAGCAGCCGGACTAGCGGGAGTGGTGGGGAGCTGTTTTTT
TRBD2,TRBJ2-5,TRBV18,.,CASSPRREGLQETQYF,TGTGCCAGCTCACCGAGGCGGGAGGGCCTCCAAGAGACCCAGTACTTC
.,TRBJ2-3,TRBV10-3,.,CAISESGMDTQYF,TGTGCCATCAGTGAGTCGGGGATGGATACGCAGTATTTT
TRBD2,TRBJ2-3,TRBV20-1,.,CSAEGLAGGQADTQYF,TGCAGTGCTGAAGGACTAGCGGGAGGGCAGGCAGATACGCAGTATTTT
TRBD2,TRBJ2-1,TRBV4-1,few,CASSQVDLGLAAYNEQFF,TGCGCCAGCAGCCAAGTTGATCTGGGACTAGCGGCCTACAATGAGCAGTTCTTC
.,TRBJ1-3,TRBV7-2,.,CASKPRTPGNTIYF,TGTGCCAGCAAGCCAAGGACGCCTGGAAACACCATATATTTT